The 24 T cell receptor beta chains presented below share a single source sample, sequenced in a study of cytomegalovirus exposure and HLA in healthy donors. PCR employed 60 Vbeta and 13 Jbeta primers. The protocol was immunoSEQ multiplex PCR, while the TCRdb copy is restricted to in-frame clones and leaves out a portion. This sample has some 100,000 clones, with roughly four fifths found just once. Sequencing was carried out using PBMCs. The origin of the receptors is a man aged 45-65 years in good health and CMV-seropositive.

The CDR3 protein is CASSISRDNYEQYF. CDR3 nucleotides: TGTGCCAGTAGTATAAGTAGAGATAACTACGAGCAGTACTTC. This chain connects TRBV19 to TRBJ2-7, with no clear D. Between the trimmed V and J ends, which lost 2 bases and 3 bases, there was a span of 11 bases. CDR1 LNHDA and CDR2 SQIVND come from the germline V gene (reference sequence). The CDR3 covers 14 residues.

As DNA, the CDR3 is TGTGCCAATGCGGGCCGTCGAACAGATACGCAGTATTTT. Translation gives CANAGRRTDTQYF. The chain has TRBV19 and TRBJ2-3; a possible D gene is TRBD2 (5 bases). The CDR3 is 13 residues long. Germline CDR1 reads LNHDA; CDR2 reads SQIVND (reference sequence). Deletions cut 10 bases from V and 3 bases from J, with 14 bases between. The whole variable domain, filled in from reference TRBV19 and TRBJ2-3, reads DGGITQSPKYLFRKEGQNVTLSCEQNLNHDAMYWYRQDPGQGLRLIYYSQIVNDFQKGDIAEGYSVSREKKESFPLTVTSAQKNPTAFYLCANAGRRTDTQYFGPGTRLTVL.

This sequence joins TRBV6-1 and TRBJ1-2; D unclear. Germline loops: CDR1 MNHNS, CDR2 SASEGT. Trimming shortened V by 6 bases and J by 0 bases, and 14 bases separated the two germline ends. The CDR3 is 15 residues long. CDR3 protein: CASRYSVPTNYGYTF. As DNA, the CDR3 is TGTGCCAGCAGATATTCAGTGCCGACTAACTATGGCTACACCTTC.

The V and J genes are TRBV4-1 and TRBJ2-2; 12 nucleotides agree with TRBD2. Germline V gene sequence: CDR1 MGHRA, CDR2 YSYEKL. The CDR3 length is 16 residues. With V trimmed by 1 base and J by 10 bases, 7 bases remained unmatched. The CDR3 bases are TGCGCCAGCAGCCAAGCTAGCGGGAGGGCTCAGGAGGAGCTGTTTTTT. Translated: CASSQASGRAQEELFF.

The gene calls are TRBV18 and TRBJ1-3; perhaps TRBD1 as D (5 bases). V gave up 4 bases and J gave up 4 bases, with 20 bases separating them. The germline V gene encodes CDR1 KGHSH and CDR2 LQKENI. This CDR3 contains 17 residues. CDR3 residues: CASSRWGREGEGNTIYF. The CDR3 DNA is TGTGCCAGCTCACGATGGGGCAGGGAGGGAGAAGGAAACACCATATATTTT. Combining the CDR3 with reference TRBV18 and TRBJ1-3 gives the whole variable domain NAGVMQNPRHLVRRRGQEARLRCSPMKGHSHVYWYRQLPEEGLKFMVYLQKENIIDESGMPKERFSAEFPKEGPSILRIQQVVRGDSAAYFCASSRWGREGEGNTIYFGEGSWLTVV.

The chain uses TRBV5-8 and TRBJ1-2; D is perhaps TRBD1 (5 bases). V lost 4 bases and J 4 bases, leaving 14 bases between the germline ends. Germline values: CDR1 SGHTS, CDR2 YDEGEE. The CDR3 covers 14 residues. Here the CDR3 DNA reads TGTGCCAGCAGCGAAGGACACAGTACCTATGGCTACACCTTC. Translated, it gives CASSEGHSTYGYTF.

The chain joins TRBV10-3 to TRBJ1-6; 10 nucleotides agree with TRBD1. Germline V gives CDR1 ENHRY, CDR2 SYGVKD. The CDR3 is 15 residues long. With 4 bases clipped from V and 9 bases from J, the junction kept 6 bases outside the gene matches. Written as DNA, the CDR3 is TGTGCCATCAGTGGACGACAGGGGGCGAGTTCACCCCTCCACTTT. Protein product: CAISGRQGASSPLHF.

This chain joins TRBV15 and TRBJ1-2, with 7 bases lining up with TRBD1. Losses at the gene ends were 2 bases for V and 8 bases for J; bases not matched to a gene: 8. The CDR3 runs 14 residues. Germline V gene data show CDR1 as LNHNV and CDR2 as YYDKDF (reference sequence). DNA of the CDR3: TGTGCCACCAGCAGACCTACAGGGGCGGAGGGCTACACCTTC. The encoded protein is CATSRPTGAEGYTF.

This clone occurred a few times. The gene calls are TRBV7-9 and TRBJ1-1; D is ambiguous. CDR3 length: 11 residues. CDR1 SEHNR and CDR2 FQNEAQ come from the germline V gene (reference sequence). The CDR3 bases are TGTTCCAACGGGTTAGAGGCGGAAGCTTTCTTT. Amino acids: CSNGLEAEAFF.

This sequence joins TRBV2 and TRBJ2-7, with 9 bases aligning to TRBD2. Germline loops: CDR1 SNHLY, CDR2 FYNNEI. The CDR3 is made up of 14 amino acids. V was clipped by 6 bases and J by 6 bases; unmatched bases: 9. CDR3 sequence (DNA): TGTGCCAGCAGCAGGGGACTAGCAGTTGCCGAGCAGTACTTC. Amino acid sequence: CASSRGLAVAEQYF. Supplemented by reference TRBV2 and TRBJ2-7, the full variable domain reads EPEVTQTPSHQVTQMGQEVILRCVPISNHLYFYWYRQILGQKVEFLVSFYNNEISEKSEIFDDQFSVERPDGSNFTLKIRSTKLEDSAMYFCASSRGLAVAEQYFGPGTRLTVT.

This clone turned up a few times. The V call is TRBV11-3, the J call TRBJ1-5, with TRBD1 as a possible D gene (6 bases). The V gene's germline CDR1 is SGHNT and CDR2 YENEEA. The CDR3 spans 14 residues. V dropped 5 bases and J dropped 0 bases, with 8 bases sitting between them. CDR3 DNA sequence: TGTGCCAGCAGCCAACAGGGTAGCAATCAGCCCCAGCATTTT. Translation gives CASSQQGSNQPQHF.

This clone has only one observation. This chain links TRBV21-1 with TRBJ2-7; the tabulated D call, TRBD2, remains unverified against the DNA. TRBV21-1 counts as a pseudogene. This CDR3 is built from 15 residues. The CDR3: CASSKPRPPCSEQYF. DNA of the CDR3: TGTGCCAGCAGCAAACCTAGACCACCGTGCAGCGAGCAGTACTTC.

The CDR3 bases are TGTGCCAGCATCGAAGGGGGCGCTGGGAGCACCATATATTTT. This gives the protein CASIEGGAGSTIYF. The genes are TRBV2 and TRBJ1-3, with 7 bases matching TRBD1. This CDR3 has 14 residues. Germline V gives CDR1 SNHLY, CDR2 FYNNEI. The J segment lost 9 bases and the V segment lost 7 bases, leaving 12 bases of the junction unmatched.

The CDR3 region is CASSPLDRARYGYTF. In DNA, the CDR3 is TGTGCCAGTAGTCCCCTGGACAGGGCCCGCTATGGCTACACCTTC. The chain couples TRBV19 to TRBJ1-2; TRBD1 aligns across 8 bases. The ends lost 5 bases at V and 4 bases at J; junction bases unmatched: 9. CDR1 LNHDA and CDR2 SQIVND come from the germline V gene (reference sequence). This CDR3 comprises 15 residues.

The chain combines TRBV18 with TRBJ2-7, with a weak D call TRBD1 (5 bases). CDR1 and CDR2 (germline): KGHSH, LQKENI. The length of the CDR3 is 13 residues. V lost 6 bases, J lost 2 bases, and 11 bases lay in between. In DNA, the CDR3 is TGTGCCAGCTCCTCACAGGCTCCCTACGAGCAGTACTTC. This gives the protein CASSSQAPYEQYF.

The chain recombines TRBV2 with TRBJ2-1; TRBD2 agrees at 9 bases. The V gene's germline CDR1 is SNHLY and CDR2 FYNNEI. The CDR3 runs 19 residues. Trimming cost V 4 bases and J 4 bases; bases outside gene matches: 17. The CDR3 DNA reads as TGTGCCAGCAGTGGGAGGGCAGGGTTCAGCGGGAGGACATACAATGAGCAGTTCTTC. Its protein is CASSGRAGFSGRTYNEQFF.

The chain employs TRBV28 and TRBJ1-1; 7 positions match TRBD1. J lost 3 bases, V lost 7 bases, and 11 bases had no gene match. CDR1 MDHEN and CDR2 SYDVKM come from the germline V gene. The CDR3 is 15 amino acids. CDR3: CASTSTGRGHTEAFF. CDR3 in DNA: TGTGCCAGCACCTCGACAGGGCGAGGGCACACTGAAGCTTTCTTT.

The count of this clone is one. This chain links TRBV6-4 with TRBJ1-1; 7 bases agree with TRBD1. This CDR3 is 14 amino acids long. Per the germline V gene, CDR1 is MRHNA and CDR2 is SNTAGT. The V segment lost 0 bases and the J segment 12 bases; nucleotides outside the gene matches: 10. The CDR3 region is CASSDSVGTENTFF. CDR3 DNA sequence: TGTGCCAGCAGTGACTCGGTCGGGACAGAGAATACTTTCTTT.

The rearrangement uses TRBV4-1 and TRBJ1-3; D is undetermined. Per germline, CDR1 MGHRA and CDR2 YSYEKL. CDR3 length: 16 residues. Trimming stripped 4 bases from V and 2 bases from J, with 15 bases between. The CDR3 loop is CASSPPGGSTGNTIYF. In DNA form, the CDR3 reads TGCGCCAGCAGCCCCCCCGGCGGATCCACTGGAAACACCATATATTTT.

CDR3 in amino acids: CASTRGSGSYEQYF. DNA for the CDR3: TGTGCCAGCACTCGGGGTAGCGGTTCCTACGAGCAGTACTTC. V and J are TRBV6-5 and TRBJ2-7; D is perhaps TRBD2 (6 bases). The CDR3 is made up of 14 amino acids. Deletions cut 7 bases from V and 1 base from J, with 14 bases between. Germline CDR1 MNHEY, CDR2 SVGAGI.

This clone was detected a few times. The chain couples TRBV10-1 to TRBJ2-2, with 9 positions matching TRBD1. This CDR3 spans 17 amino acids. CDR1 and CDR2 from the germline V gene are WNHNN and SYGVQD (reference sequence). The J segment lost 4 bases and the V segment lost 2 bases, leaving 8 bases of the junction unmatched. In DNA form, the CDR3 reads TGCGCCAGCAGTGAGGCACCGGGACAGGGCTTCACCGGGGAGCTGTTTTTT. The encoded protein is CASSEAPGQGFTGELFF.

This chain joins TRBV5-1 and TRBJ2-7; D is perhaps TRBD2 (6 bases). V was clipped by 2 bases and J by 0 bases, with 12 bases between them. The CDR3 runs to 15 residues. CDR1 and CDR2 (germline): SGHRS, YFSETQ. The CDR3 nucleotides read TGCGCCAGCAGCTTCGGGGGATCGGGCTCCTACGAGCAGTACTTC. Protein: CASSFGGSGSYEQYF.

V and J are TRBV5-1 and TRBJ2-3; 11 nucleotides match TRBD1. CDR3 length: 15 residues. The V segment lost 2 bases and the J segment 5 bases; nucleotides outside the gene matches: 4. Germline CDR1 reads SGHRS; CDR2 reads YFSETQ. CDR3 DNA: TGCGCCAGCAGCTTTTTGGGACAGGGGGAAGATACGCAGTATTTT. This gives the protein CASSFLGQGEDTQYF.

The CDR3 reads CASSLYSGDDEKLFF. DNA for the CDR3: TGTGCCAGCAGTTTATATTCGGGGGATGATGAAAAACTGTTTTTT. The genes are TRBV27 and TRBJ1-4; a possible D gene is TRBD1 (5 bases). Germline assignment: CDR1 MNHEY and CDR2 SMNVEV (reference sequence). V was trimmed by 1 base and J by 6 bases, leaving 12 bases between them. The CDR3 totals 15 residues.